This entry lists 10 T cell receptor beta chains sequenced from one sample in a study of cytomegalovirus exposure and HLA in healthy donors. The PCR contained 60 Vbeta and 13 Jbeta primers. Clones were read by immunoSEQ multiplex PCR, and TCRdb kept only the in-frame ones, dropping some. The sample lists about 50,000 clones, over 60% seen once, with over 8% in the top ten. The sample comprised PBMCs. The receptors originated from a woman in her forties or fifties in good health and CMV-seronegative.

The rearrangement links TRBV2 to TRBJ2-1, with 12 nucleotides matching TRBD2. This CDR3 spans 14 amino acids. J lost 6 bases, V lost 5 bases, and 2 bases had no gene match. Germline-derived CDR1 and CDR2 are SNHLY and FYNNEI. The CDR3 region is CASSRLAGANEQFF. The CDR3, as DNA: TGTGCCAGCAGTCGACTAGCGGGGGCCAATGAGCAGTTCTTC.

This clone has more than one count but fewer than ten. This chain uses TRBV29-1 with TRBJ1-2; 8 bases are a match to TRBD1. Germline values: CDR1 SQVTM, CDR2 ANQGSEA. Germline trimming cut 2 bases from V and 3 bases from J; bases unmatched to any gene: 8. CDR3 length: 15 residues. The CDR3 loop is CSVESSGGGDYGYTF. CDR3 in DNA: TGCAGCGTTGAAAGCTCAGGGGGCGGTGACTATGGCTACACCTTC.

CDR3 protein: CASSLEGVGSSYEQYF. Here the CDR3 DNA reads TGTGCCAGCAGCTTAGAAGGTGTAGGGAGCTCCTACGAGCAGTACTTC. The chain couples TRBV7-2 to TRBJ2-5; TRBD2 might be the D (5 bases). The J call may not be correct, given that the DNA end is closer to TRBJ2-7. Germline V CDR1 and CDR2: SGHTA, FQGNSA. CDR3 size: 16 residues.

CDR3 sequence reads: CASSVGGADTQYF. The CDR3, as DNA: TGTGCCAGCAGCGTAGGGGGGGCAGATACGCAGTATTTT. The chain joins TRBV9 to TRBJ2-3; TRBD2 is a possible D gene (6 bases). Germline V lookup: CDR1 SGDLS, CDR2 YYNGEE. The CDR3 length is 13 residues. V dropped 0 bases and J dropped 4 bases, with 6 bases sitting between them. Variable domain in full (rest from reference TRBV9 and TRBJ2-3): DSGVTQTPKHLITATGQRVTLRCSPRSGDLSVYWYQQSLDQGLQFLIQYYNGEERAKGNILERFSAQQFPDLHSELNLSSLELGDSALYFCASSVGGADTQYFGPGTRLTVL.

V is TRBV28 and J is TRBJ2-5; a weak D match, TRBD1 (6 bases). V was clipped by 7 bases and J by 2 bases, with 20 bases between them. This CDR3 comprises 16 residues. Per germline, CDR1 MDHEN and CDR2 SYDVKM. The CDR3 protein is CASTTDRTVRQETQYF. In nucleotides, the CDR3 is TGTGCCAGCACCACTGATCGGACAGTCCGACAAGAGACCCAGTACTTC.

The chain recombines TRBV6-5 with TRBJ1-6; D possibly corresponds to TRBD1 (6 bases). Germline CDR1 MNHEY, CDR2 SVGAGI. The CDR3 is made up of 15 amino acids. V was clipped by 6 bases and J by 8 bases, with 17 bases between them. The CDR3 sequence: CASRRQRGGDSPLHF. The CDR3 DNA sequence: TGTGCCAGCAGACGCCAGAGAGGGGGAGATTCACCCCTCCACTTT.

The chain recombines TRBV18 with TRBJ1-2, with D perhaps TRBD1 (5 bases). Germline V gives CDR1 KGHSH, CDR2 LQKENI. V was trimmed by 3 bases and J by 8 bases, leaving 19 bases between them. This CDR3 is built from 15 residues. CDR3 protein: CASSPGTAVLLGYTF. CDR3 nucleotides: TGTGCCAGCTCACCGGGGACTGCCGTTCTTCTGGGCTACACCTTC. Supplemented by reference TRBV18 and TRBJ1-2, the full variable domain reads NAGVMQNPRHLVRRRGQEARLRCSPMKGHSHVYWYRQLPEEGLKFMVYLQKENIIDESGMPKERFSAEFPKEGPSILRIQQVVRGDSAAYFCASSPGTAVLLGYTFGSGTRLTVV.

The V gene is TRBV5-6, the J gene TRBJ1-1, with TRBD1 as a possible D gene (6 bases). V lost 2 bases and J lost 2, with 10 bases in between. CDR1 and CDR2 from the germline V gene are SGHDT and YYEEEE. The CDR3 totals 14 residues. CDR3 sequence (DNA): TGTGCCAGCAGCTTCGGACAGCCTAACACTGAAGCTTTCTTT. Its protein product is CASSFGQPNTEAFF.

This clone is deemed large. Additional DNA sequences in this sample encode the identical CDR3. V gene TRBV7-8 combines with J gene TRBJ1-2, with unresolved D. CDR3 length: 18 amino acids. V lost 4 bases and J lost 2, with 23 bases in between. Germline V gene data show CDR1 as SGHVS and CDR2 as FQNEAQ. This CDR3 reads CASSSSGPQTPHNYGYTF. CDR3 coding DNA: TGTGCCAGCAGCTCCTCTGGGCCCCAGACACCACACAACTATGGCTACACCTTC.

The chain links TRBV14 to TRBJ1-6, with TRBD1 as a possible D gene (6 bases). Trimming took 0 bases from V and 7 from J, leaving 7 bases between them. The CDR3 has 14 residues. CDR1 and CDR2 from the germline V gene are SGHDN and FVKESK. DNA of the CDR3: TGTGCCAGCAGCCAAGAGACAGGAAATTCACCCCTCCACTTT. Amino acids: CASSQETGNSPLHF.